The clone carrying this T cell receptor (beta chain) is classed as medium-sized. This CDR3 is built from 12 residues. Trimming shortened V by 4 bases and J by 7 bases, and 11 bases separated the two germline ends. CDR1 SGHDT and CDR2 YYEEEE come from the germline V gene. The data are from a study of metastatic and nonmetastatic thyroid tumors. TCRdb reanalyzed the PCR reads via MiXCR. This table holds approximately 12,000 clones, 27% found once. Each patient went into thyroid surgery without having received any treatment. This receptor was obtained from a female donor with papillary thyroid cancer or a benign thyroid nodule (not recorded which). Some clones in this sample may be carry-over from other donors' samples. The chain is built from TRBV5-6 and TRBJ1-2; tentative D call: TRBD1 (5 bases). Sequencing input: tumor tissue. Here the CDR3 DNA reads TGTGCCAGCAGCCGCGGGGCCGGTGGCTACACCTTC. This sequence encodes CASSRGAGGYTF.